Shown below are 12 T cell receptor beta chains from a single sample sequenced in a study of spatial heterogeneity in lung cancer. Time point: sample taken at primary tumor resection. Via MiXCR, TCRdb re-called the 5' RACE reads, giving one row per CDR3 protein. This sample carries some 4,800 distinct CDR3 sequences, more than 7% of them seen once, and the ten largest clones take about 15%. These receptors have no known antigen. Broader study findings: In tumors, expanded intratumoral alpha and beta TCR counts tracked mutation counts.

Material: lung tumor tissue, obtained at surgery. The receptor set was obtained from a female donor with early-stage non-small cell lung cancer.

This clonotype is judged medium-sized. This rearrangement joins TRBV7-2 to TRBJ2-3; no definite D call. CDR3 length equals 15 residues. Germline CDR1 SGHTA, CDR2 FQGNSA. V was shortened by 5 bases and J by 1 base, with 13 bases between the two germline ends. Here the CDR3 reads CASSKTGSRTDTQYF. CDR3 nucleotide sequence: TGTGCCAGCAGCAAGACTGGATCCCGCACAGATACGCAGTATTTT.

V is TRBV5-1 and J is TRBJ2-3, with 7 bases that match TRBD1. Unmatched junction bases numbered 6, after V lost 1 base and J lost 4 bases. CDR3 length: 15 residues. Looked up from germline, CDR1 is SGHRS and CDR2 is YFSETQ. CDR3 sequence reads: CASSLLTGDPDTQYF. CDR3 nucleotide sequence: TGCGCCAGCAGCTTGCTAACAGGGGATCCAGATACGCAGTATTTT.

The V gene is TRBV20-1, the J gene TRBJ2-3, with 11 bases fitting TRBD2. J lost 5 bases, V lost 0 bases, and 4 bases had no gene match. Germline V gene sequence: CDR1 DFQATT, CDR2 SNEGSKA (reference sequence). The length of the CDR3 is 15 residues. The CDR3 spells CSARDFGTSGDTQYF. In DNA, the CDR3 is TGCAGTGCTAGAGATTTTGGGACTAGCGGAGATACGCAGTATTTT.

This clonotype was seen more than once but under ten times. CDR3: CSVEDFLDREKNEQFF. Here the CDR3 DNA reads TGCAGCGTTGAAGATTTCCTGGACAGGGAGAAGAATGAGCAGTTCTTC. The chain has TRBV29-1 and TRBJ2-1; 8 bases map to TRBD1. Germline V gene lookup returns CDR1 SQVTM and CDR2 ANQGSEA. V dropped 0 bases and J dropped 7; count of bases not matched to a gene: 11. The CDR3 loop spans 16 amino acids.

V is TRBV7-2 and J is TRBJ1-1, with D uncertain. Trimming removed 8 bases from V and 3 bases from J, with 4 bases in between. The CDR3 sequence is 10 residues long. CDR1 and CDR2 (germline): SGHTA, FQGNSA. The CDR3 here is CASGHTEAFF. The CDR3 region has the DNA TGTGCCAGCGGCCACACTGAAGCTTTCTTT.

This clonotype is medium-sized (0.01 to 0.1%) by share. The rearrangement joins TRBV19 to TRBJ1-5; 7 bases match TRBD1. This CDR3 spans 17 amino acids. V trimming: 2 bases; J trimming: 0 bases; junction bases outside the gene matches: 7. CDR1 is LNHDA, CDR2 SQIVND, per germline (reference sequence). The CDR3 is CASSIRDSFDSNQPQHF. The CDR3 coding sequence is TGTGCCAGTAGTATACGGGACAGCTTTGATAGCAATCAGCCCCAGCATTTT.

By its share, this clonotype is medium-sized. The J gene is TRBJ2-5, the V gene TRBV3-1, with TRBD1 matching 12 bases. Per germline, CDR1 LGHDT and CDR2 YNNKEL (reference sequence). Trimming removed 5 bases from V and 8 bases from J; junction bases left unmatched: 6. The CDR3 covers 14 residues. In nucleotides, the CDR3 is TGTGCCAGCAGCGTTCCGGGACAGGGGGCAACCCAGTACTTC. Translating it yields CASSVPGQGATQYF.

The chain links TRBV6-6 to TRBJ2-5; D tentatively reads TRBD1 or TRBD2 (5 bases each). V was clipped by 6 bases and J by 5 bases, with 16 bases between them. Looked up from germline, CDR1 is MNHNY and CDR2 is SVGAGI (reference sequence). The CDR3 is made up of 14 amino acids. In DNA, the CDR3 is TGTGCCAGCAGACAATTAGGGACCTCGGAGACCCAGTACTTC. The encoded protein is CASRQLGTSETQYF.

This clonotype is labeled medium-sized. In DNA form, the CDR3 reads TGTGCCAGCAGCCTACCCCAAAGTCCGCCCTACGAGCAGTACTTC. Translation gives CASSLPQSPPYEQYF. The chain joins TRBV5-4 to TRBJ2-7; no clear D gene. Germline-derived CDR1 and CDR2 are SGHNT and YYREEE (reference sequence). Between the trimmed V and J ends, which lost 4 bases and 2 bases, there was a span of 16 bases. The CDR3 totals 15 residues.

The chain combines TRBV6-1 with TRBJ1-4, with a possible D match to TRBD1 (6 bases). Germline V CDR1 and CDR2: MNHNS, SASEGT. The germline V and J ends were trimmed by 5 bases and 3 bases, with 13 bases remaining between them. CDR3 size: 15 residues. The CDR3 reads CASSSGEVANEKLFF. CDR3 DNA sequence: TGTGCCAGCAGTTCAGGGGAGGTTGCTAATGAAAAACTGTTTTTT.

This clonotype has at least ten counts. The chain links TRBV29-1 to TRBJ1-1; 7 nucleotides align to TRBD1. Trimming removed 5 bases from V and 8 bases from J; junction bases left unmatched: 2. The CDR3 is 10 residues long. Germline V gives CDR1 SQVTM, CDR2 ANQGSEA. This CDR3 is CSVWTGEAFF. CDR3 in DNA: TGCAGCGTTTGGACAGGAGAAGCTTTCTTT.

This clonotype came up a few times. The chain links TRBV4-3 to TRBJ2-5; D is possibly TRBD1 (6 bases). V was pared by 1 base and J by 3 bases, with 12 bases between. CDR1 and CDR2 (germline): LGHNA, YSLEER. The CDR3 runs 15 residues. Here the CDR3 DNA reads TGCGCCAGCAGCCAAGCGACAGGATTCAAAGAGACCCAGTACTTC. Protein sequence: CASSQATGFKETQYF.